Included here is one T cell receptor (beta chain) sequence, with context. The antigen remains unidentified. The sample belongs to a study of T cell repertoires in cytomegalovirus infection. For the study at large: TCR beta signatures that were public indicated CMV infection and matching HLA type. Whole-study findings and limits: Dominating the ex vivo response were HLA-C-restricted CMV-specific TCR beta clonotypes.

V lost 0 bases to trimming and J lost 0 bases, with 12 bases between them. Germline CDR1 and CDR2: DFQATT and SNEGSKA (reference sequence). The CDR3 spans 15 residues. In TCRdb, the reads were re-called with MiXCR into one record per CDR3 protein. The sample holds more than 400,000 distinct CDR3 sequences, approximately 25% seen once. The V call is TRBV20-1, the J call TRBJ2-7; maybe TRBD2 (6 bases). The sequence was obtained from a human donor in good health (CMV status not recorded). Some clones in this sample may be carry-over from other donors' samples. Sequencing was done on a sample of PBMCs. The CDR3 loop reads CSARDLGSSSYEQYV. The CDR3, as DNA: TGCAGTGCTAGAGATCTCGGGAGTAGCTCCTACGAGCAGTACGTC.